This TCR beta chain was recorded in a study of shared clonotypes between healthy human individuals. Whole-study results and caveats: Larger estimated richness was generally recorded for naive subsets relative to memory subsets.

Sequenced by immunoSEQ multiplex PCR; TCRdb stores in-frame clones only, minus some. The sample carries approximately 940,000 clones, 60% to 85% recorded once. Among the donors, all were Caucasian adults who lived in Nashville, Tennessee. As to this clone: Its antigen remains unknown.

Germline trimming cut 2 bases from V and 1 base from J; bases unmatched to any gene: 1. Germline CDR1 and CDR2: MNHNY and SVGAGI (reference sequence). This CDR3 spans 15 amino acids. The chain carries TRBV6-6 and TRBJ2-2; TRBD2 aligns across 7 bases. Sequenced input: memory CD4+ T cells sorted from blood. This sample's subset: CD45RA-negative fraction. The origin of this receptor is a young man in good health. In DNA form, the CDR3 reads TGTGCCAGCAGTTACGCTAGCGGGAACACCGGGGAGCTGTTTTTT. Translation gives CASSYASGNTGELFF.